This T cell receptor beta chain was retrieved from a study of T cells in women clearing cervical HPV infection. Study-wide background: Case blood was drawn when the lesion was first found; control blood after infection became undetectable.

On this clone itself: Its antigen is still unknown. The read stops 3 residues short of the end of the CDR3; the missing end is completed from the germline J gene.

V gave up 7 bases and J gave up 4 bases; unmatched junction bases: 3. Germline CDR1 reads SNHLY; CDR2 reads FYNNEI. The CDR3 totals 12 residues. Study observations and caveats: Richness plus V gene abundances separated cases from controls with AUC 0.7 to 0.9. CIN3+ cases had significantly higher TCR richness than controls; evenness did not differ.

Sequencing was performed with immunoSEQ multiplex PCR; in TCRdb, only in-frame clones are kept and a portion is missing. This repertoire comprises tens of thousands of clones; its ten largest clones make up more than 1%. MY09/MY11 PCR detected cervical HPV DNA; dot-blot assigned genotypes. The chain carries TRBV2 and TRBJ1-2; TRBD1 matches 7 bases. Sequenced input: blood buffy coat. This clonotype originated in a woman between 18 and 75 years old with a cervical HPV16 infection that either progressed to CIN3+ or cleared (not recorded which). The sequenced CDR3 bases are TGTGCCAGCACAGGGACAGCCTATGGC. This gives the protein CASTGTAYG. The whole CDR3 is CASTGTAYGYTF.